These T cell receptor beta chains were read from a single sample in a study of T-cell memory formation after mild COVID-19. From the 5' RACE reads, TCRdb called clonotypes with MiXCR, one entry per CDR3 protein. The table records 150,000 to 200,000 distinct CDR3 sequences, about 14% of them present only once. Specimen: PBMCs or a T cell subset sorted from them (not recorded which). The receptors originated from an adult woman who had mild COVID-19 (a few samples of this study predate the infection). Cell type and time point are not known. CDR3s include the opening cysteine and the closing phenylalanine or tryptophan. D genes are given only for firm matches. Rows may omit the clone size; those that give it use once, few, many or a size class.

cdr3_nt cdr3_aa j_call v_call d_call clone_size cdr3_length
TGTGCCAGCAGCGCTAGCGGAAACTCCTACAATGAGCAGTTCTTC CASSASGNSYNEQFF TRBJ2-1 TRBV7-2 TRBD2 few 15
TGCGCCAGCAGCCGGACCCCCGGGGCCAGCACAGATACGCAGTATTTT CASSRTPGASTDTQYF TRBJ2-3 TRBV5-1 . few 16
TGCAGCGTTAACAGGGCAGATACGCAGTATTTT CSVNRADTQYF TRBJ2-3 TRBV29-1 . . 11
TGTGCCAGCAGCGTAGGGGACAGGGGCGCAGATACGCAGTATTTT CASSVGDRGADTQYF TRBJ2-3 TRBV9 TRBD1 . 15
TGCAGTGCTAGTATGGACCGCTCCTACGAGCAGTACTTC CSASMDRSYEQYF TRBJ2-7 TRBV20-1 . . 13
TGTGCCAGCAGCCTACTAGCGGGGTCAGATACGCAGTATTTT CASSLLAGSDTQYF TRBJ2-3 TRBV6-6 TRBD2 few 14
TGCGCCAGCAGCTTGGGGTACAGGTACTATGGCTACACCTTC CASSLGYRYYGYTF TRBJ1-2 TRBV5-1 . . 14
TGCGCCAGCAGCCCCGGGGACACAGCGGGACACCAAGAGACCCAGTACTTC CASSPGDTAGHQETQYF TRBJ2-5 TRBV5-1 . few 17
TGCAGTGTTAGCCAAACCATGAACACTGAAGCTTTCTTT CSVSQTMNTEAFF TRBJ1-1 TRBV20-1 . few 13
TGTGCCAGCAGCTTCAGAGGGACGGAGACCCAGTACTTC CASSFRGTETQYF TRBJ2-5 TRBV11-3 . . 13
TGCGCCAGCAGCCCATTCCACCGGGACAAACAGAAGCAGTACTTC CASSPFHRDKQKQYF TRBJ2-7 TRBV5-1 . . 15
TGTGCCAGCAGCTATTGGGACAGGGGACATGAAAAACTGTTTTTT CASSYWDRGHEKLFF TRBJ1-4 TRBV12-3/TRBV12-4 TRBD1 . 15
TGTGCCAGCAGCTCGGTCGCGTGGGTGGATAGAAACCTTAATGAAAAACTGTTTTTT CASSSVAWVDRNLNEKLFF TRBJ1-4 TRBV7-3 . . 19
TGTGCCAGCGACAGGGGTGAGACCCAGTACTTC CASDRGETQYF TRBJ2-5 TRBV2 TRBD1 . 11
TGTGCCAGCAGCCTCGGGGACAACATAGCCAAAAACATTCAGTACTTC CASSLGDNIAKNIQYF TRBJ2-4 TRBV7-2 . few 16
TGTGCCAGCAGCTATAACGTGAACACTGAAGCTTTCTTT CASSYNVNTEAFF TRBJ1-1 TRBV7-9 . . 13
TGCGCCAGCAGCTTGAATGCCTTGGGGGGCACTGAAGCTTTCTTT CASSLNALGGTEAFF TRBJ1-1 TRBV5-1 . few 15
TGCGCCAGCAGCTCGGGAGTGGCTAGCTGGACTGGCACAGATACGCAGTATTTT CASSSGVASWTGTDTQYF TRBJ2-3 TRBV5-1 . many 18
TGTGCCAGCAGCCGAAAGGGACCAACAGGGGTCGAGCAGTACTTC CASSRKGPTGVEQYF TRBJ2-7 TRBV2 TRBD1 many 15
TGCAGCTCCTTTGGCGGGGATCTCTACAATGAGCAGTTCTTC CSSFGGDLYNEQFF TRBJ2-1 TRBV29-1 . few 14
TGTGCCAGCAGTGCGGCTCCGGATAATTCACCCCTCCACTTT CASSAAPDNSPLHF TRBJ1-6 TRBV6-2/TRBV6-3 . . 14
TGTGCCAGCAGCCTTTCAAGGACTTCGGTCGAGCAGTACTTC CASSLSRTSVEQYF TRBJ2-7 TRBV9 . few 14
TGTGCCAGCTTACCACTAGGGACCACAGATACGCAGTATTTT CASLPLGTTDTQYF TRBJ2-3 TRBV7-2 . . 14
TGTGCCAGCAGCGTAGGAACAAACACTGAAGCTTTCTTT CASSVGTNTEAFF TRBJ1-1 TRBV9 . few 13
TGCAGCGTCCGGAACAATGAGCAGTTCTTC CSVRNNEQFF TRBJ2-1 TRBV29-1 . . 10
TGTGCCAGCAGTCCGGGACAGGGGAGAAAGGCTGAAGCTTTCTTT CASSPGQGRKAEAFF TRBJ1-1 TRBV12-3/TRBV12-4 TRBD1 . 15
TGCGCCAGCAGCAAGGGACTAGCGGGGGCCTACACCGGGGAGCTGTTTTTT CASSKGLAGAYTGELFF TRBJ2-2 TRBV5-1 TRBD2 few 17
TGTGCCAGCAGCCGACCCTCCGGACTAGCGGGGGCCAACTACGAGCAGTACTTC CASSRPSGLAGANYEQYF TRBJ2-7 TRBV7-9 TRBD2 few 18
TGCAGCGTTGAAGGCAGCGGGAGGGTTAATGAGCAGTTCTTC CSVEGSGRVNEQFF TRBJ2-1 TRBV29-1 TRBD2 . 14
TGTGCCAGCAGTTTAATTGGCCCCAACGAGCAGTACTTC CASSLIGPNEQYF TRBJ2-7 TRBV12-3/TRBV12-4 . . 13
TGCGCCAGCAGCTCCTTGACAGGGGGAAGTACTGAGACCCAGTACTTC CASSSLTGGSTETQYF TRBJ2-5 TRBV5-1 TRBD1 . 16
TGCAGTGCTAGAGAGCTCATCTATGGCTACACCTTC CSARELIYGYTF TRBJ1-2 TRBV20-1 . . 12
TGTGCCAGCAGTTTTACGGGTGCCGGGGAGCTGTTTTTT CASSFTGAGELFF TRBJ2-2 TRBV12-3/TRBV12-4 . few 13
TGTGCCAGCAGCCATAGCCGGGCCGTTTCCTACGAGCAGTACTTC CASSHSRAVSYEQYF TRBJ2-7 TRBV7-2 . . 15
TGTGCCAGCAGTATCAGGGTAACCCCCTACAATGAGCAGTTCTTC CASSIRVTPYNEQFF TRBJ2-1 TRBV27 . few 15
TGTGCCAGCAGCTCCCACGAGCAGTTCTTC CASSSHEQFF TRBJ2-1 TRBV12-3/TRBV12-4 . few 10
TGTGCCATCAGTGAGTCCAACGACAGGGTTCCTGGCTACGAGCAGTACTTC CAISESNDRVPGYEQYF TRBJ2-7 TRBV10-3 TRBD1 . 17
TGTGCCTGGAGTCGGGGCTATCAATCCTACAATGAGCAGTTCTTC CAWSRGYQSYNEQFF TRBJ2-1 TRBV30 . few 15